This T cell receptor beta chain comes out of a study of blood T cell repertoires in COVID-19. Across the whole study: The United States, Italy and Spain provided the acute and convalescent COVID-19 samples.

Per the original data handling: How many nucleated cells were present was estimated from reference gene primer amplification. Profiled with immunoSEQ multiplex PCR; TCRdb holds only in-frame clones, not every one. D and trimming come from the DNA, and the V and J calls and clone size come from that table. The sample gives about 220,000 clones, around 80% of which show up once; 20% is in the top ten. The sequenced sample was peripheral blood. The source is a man aged 30 to 45 with active or convalescent COVID-19.

CDR3 in amino acids: CATQGFANSPLHF. CDR3 nucleotide sequence: TGTGCCACACAGGGTTTTGCTAATTCACCCCTCCACTTT. The J gene is TRBJ1-6, the V gene TRBV19, with D perhaps TRBD1 (6 bases). The ends were cut back, 10 bases at V and 6 bases at J, with 13 bases in the middle. This CDR3 spans 13 amino acids. Germline CDR1 reads LNHDA; CDR2 reads SQIVND (reference sequence).